The rows below give T cell receptor beta chains drawn from one sample of a study of beta chain features in type 1 diabetes. TCRdb's copy holds only in-frame clones and misses some; the assay was immunoSEQ multiplex PCR. The sample contains around 690,000 clones, roughly 12% of which appear only once. The sample comprised naive CD4+ T cells from blood. All receptors come from a man under 40 with type 1 diabetes. CDR3s include the opening cysteine and the closing phenylalanine or tryptophan. Fields, in order: D gene, clone size, V gene, J gene, CDR3 DNA, CDR3 protein. A D gene is named only where the DNA matches it firmly. Part of the rows lack a size; the others show once, few, many or a class for expanded clones.

>-|few|TRBV7-2|TRBJ1-5
TGTGCCAGCAGCTTATCTGGGGGCGGTCAGCCCCAGCATTTT
CASSLSGGGQPQHF
>-|-|TRBV9|TRBJ1-2
TGTGCCAGCAGCGTAGGAGGCTTCGAAGCTTTCTATGGCTACACCTTC
CASSVGGFEAFYGYTF
>-|few|TRBV25-1|TRBJ2-3
TGTGCCAGCAGTGAAATCGGGGGGCTATCGGATACGCAGTATTTT
CASSEIGGLSDTQYF
>-|few|TRBV5-1|TRBJ1-5
TGCGCCAGCAGCCCCGGGGTCGGGGATCGGCAGCCCCAGCATTTT
CASSPGVGDRQPQHF
>TRBD1|few|TRBV15|TRBJ2-6
TGTGCCACCAGCGACCGGGACAGGGGCACTGGGGCCAACGTCCTGACTTTC
CATSDRDRGTGANVLTF
>TRBD1|-|TRBV27|TRBJ2-3
TGTGCCAGCAGTTGGGGGACAGGGACAGATACGCAGTATTTT
CASSWGTGTDTQYF
>-|-|TRBV19|TRBJ2-3
TGTGCCAGTAGTATCGACGGCTCCACAGATACGCAGTATTTT
CASSIDGSTDTQYF
>-|-|TRBV4-2|TRBJ1-6
TGTGCCAGCAGCCAAGAGGGGCAGGGAAATTCACCCCTCCACTTT
CASSQEGQGNSPLHF
>-|few|TRBV5-1|TRBJ1-4
TGCGCCAGCAGCTCCACACGAGAAACTAATGAAAAACTGTTTTTT
CASSSTRETNEKLFF
>-|few|TRBV7-9|TRBJ1-1
TGTGCCAGCAGCCCTGGAGGAGAAGCTTTCTTT
CASSPGGEAFF
>-|-|TRBV16|TRBJ1-1
TGTGCCAGCAGCCAATCAAGTGCAGGAACTGAAGCTTTCTTT
CASSQSSAGTEAFF
>TRBD1|few|TRBV6-5|TRBJ2-5
TGTGCCAGCAGTACGGGACAGGCTCGCCAAGAGACCCAGTACTTC
CASSTGQARQETQYF
>TRBD1|few|TRBV5-4|TRBJ1-2
TGTGCCAGCAGCTTGACAGGGGTAGATGGCTACACCTTC
CASSLTGVDGYTF
>-|few|TRBV7-8|TRBJ2-5
TGTGCGCTGGGGGGCATAGAGACCCAGTACTTC
CALGGIETQYF
>TRBD1|-|TRBV6-5|TRBJ2-7
TGTGCCAGCAGTTACTCATGGGACAGGGACTACGAGCAGTACTTC
CASSYSWDRDYEQYF
>-|-|TRBV4-2|TRBJ1-5
TGTGCCAGCTCCCACGGTGTAGTTCAGCCCCAGCATTTT
CASSHGVVQPQHF
>-|-|TRBV9|TRBJ2-3
TGTGCCAGCAGCGTGTTGGCAGATACGCAGTATTTT
CASSVLADTQYF
>-|few|TRBV5-6|TRBJ1-1
TGTGCCAGCAGCCCTTTGGGCGCTGAAGCTTTCTTT
CASSPLGAEAFF